This T cell receptor beta chain was recovered during a study of vaccination and CD4 T cells after COVID-19. Cultured CD4+ T-cell DNA underwent Oncomine TCR Beta short-read sequencing. Using its own MiXCR run on the PCR reads, TCRdb lists one record per CDR3 protein. This table has some 20,000 distinct CDR3 sequences, 42% appearing once. Comments on this clonotype: Its antigen is unknown.

There are 17 residues in the CDR3. Germline V gene data show CDR1 as LNHDA and CDR2 as SQIVND (reference sequence). The trim removed 5 bases at V and 0 bases at J, leaving 8 bases unmatched. Treatment denoted: roughly 11-day PBMC culture with coronavirus spike peptide pools or control peptides (ViraFEST assay). This TCR derives from a human donor who had recovered from COVID-19. The source was CD4+ T cells from blood, cultured in vitro, collected before SARS-CoV-2 vaccination. This chain uses TRBV19 with TRBJ2-4; 9 positions match TRBD2. The CDR3 DNA is TGTGCCAGTAGTCCACAGACTAGCGGATTAGCCAAAAACATTCAGTACTTC. Translating gives CASSPQTSGLAKNIQYF. Full variable domain (remainder filled in from reference TRBV19 and TRBJ2-4): DGGITQSPKYLFRKEGQNVTLSCEQNLNHDAMYWYRQDPGQGLRLIYYSQIVNDFQKGDIAEGYSVSREKKESFPLTVTSAQKNPTAFYLCASSPQTSGLAKNIQYFGAGTRLSVL.